This TCR beta chain came from a study of CD8+CD57+ T cells in acquired aplastic anemia. Investigators profiled TCR beta VDJ and CDR3 from genomic DNA template. TCRdb redid the calling of the reads with MiXCR, one entry per CDR3 protein. The sample has just over 200,000 distinct CDR3 sequences, about 62% seen once. The sequenced patients had an expansion of CD8+CD57+ cells seen by flow cytometry. CDR3 length: 13 residues. The V gene's germline CDR1 is SEHNR and CDR2 FQNEAQ (reference sequence). Trimming stripped 5 bases from V and 5 bases from J, with 10 bases between. This TCR was recovered from a human donor with aplastic anemia. The rearrangement links TRBV7-9 to TRBJ1-5; no reliable D call. Material for sequencing was sorted CD4+, CD8+, or CD8+CD57+ T cells (not recorded which) from PBMCs. In DNA form, the CDR3 reads TGTGCCAGCAGCCCCGGGGAGTATCAGCCCCAGCATTTT. Translated, it gives CASSPGEYQPQHF.